These 27 T cell receptor beta chains originate from one sample sequenced in a study of CD8+ T cells in alopecia areata. Sequencing templates came from extracted RNA that was reverse transcribed into cDNA. The repertoire was sequenced with immunoSEQ multiplex PCR; TCRdb's copy has only in-frame clones and lacks some. Among just under 65,000 clones listed, roughly 50% were seen once. As for treatment: oral pan-JAK inhibitor, 5-10 mg twice daily. The sequences come from CD8+ T cells sorted from blood, collected at approximately week 36, from a patient treated with tofacitinib. The source of these receptors is a human donor with alopecia areata.

This clone was found a few times. This chain connects TRBV29-1 to TRBJ2-7; D remains unclear. With 0 bases removed from V and 0 bases from J, the gap between germline ends came to 3 bases. The CDR3 extends over 12 amino acids. Germline assignment: CDR1 SQVTM and CDR2 ANQGSEA. In DNA, the CDR3 is TGCAGCGTTGAAGACCCCTCCTACGAGCAGTACTTC. This gives the protein CSVEDPSYEQYF.

V is TRBV9 and J is TRBJ1-1, with D maybe TRBD1 (5 bases). CDR3 length: 13 amino acids. Germline V gene lookup returns CDR1 SGDLS and CDR2 YYNGEE. V lost 4 bases, J lost 3 bases, and 10 bases lay in between. The CDR3 nucleotides are TGTGCCAGCAGCAGCTGGGGGGACACTGAAGCTTTCTTT. Amino acid sequence: CASSSWGDTEAFF.

The chain combines TRBV9 with TRBJ2-4, with TRBD1 as a possible D gene (5 bases). The length of the CDR3 is 15 residues. Deletions cut 4 bases from V and 1 base from J, with 12 bases between. The V gene's germline CDR1 is SGDLS and CDR2 YYNGEE. CDR3 nucleotides: TGTGCCAGCAGCCCCGAAAAGGGGGCCAAAAACATTCAGTACTTC. It yields the protein CASSPEKGAKNIQYF.

The J gene is TRBJ2-1, the V gene TRBV30; D is uncertain. Trimming took 2 bases from V and 5 from J, leaving 10 bases between them. Germline lookup yields CDR1 GTSNPN and CDR2 SVGIG (reference sequence). CDR3 size: 13 residues. The CDR3 reads CAWSRAIDNEQFF. DNA of the CDR3: TGTGCCTGGAGTAGGGCTATTGACAATGAGCAGTTCTTC.

The J gene is TRBJ2-5, the V gene TRBV6-6; D gene ambiguous. The V gene's germline CDR1 is MNHNY and CDR2 SVGAGI (reference sequence). Trimming removed 0 bases at V and 5 bases at J, with 10 bases between. The CDR3 sequence is 14 residues long. In DNA, the CDR3 is TGTGCCAGCAGTTACTCCTCGGGCGTGGAGACCCAGTACTTC. It translates to CASSYSSGVETQYF.

The rearrangement links TRBV7-9 to TRBJ1-4; D call uncertain. Trimming took 9 bases from V and 8 from J, leaving 19 bases between them. The CDR3 has 14 residues. The germline CDR1 and CDR2 sequences are SEHNR and FQNEAQ (reference sequence). The chain's CDR3 is CASTTGSDSEKLFF. CDR3 in DNA: TGTGCCAGTACTACGGGGAGTGATTCGGAAAAACTGTTTTTT.

The rearrangement uses TRBV30 and TRBJ2-7, with 10 positions matching TRBD2. This CDR3 comprises 14 residues. J was trimmed by 2 bases and V by 1 base; bases with no gene match: 2. Germline V lookup: CDR1 GTSNPN, CDR2 SVGIG (reference sequence). The CDR3 reads CAWSGLAGAYEQYF. CDR3 coding DNA: TGTGCCTGGAGTGGGCTAGCGGGGGCCTACGAGCAGTACTTC. The full variable domain, rest sourced from reference TRBV30 and TRBJ2-7, is SQTIHQWPATLVQPVGSPLSLECTVEGTSNPNLYWYRQAAGRGLQLLFYSVGIGQISSEVPQNLSASRPQDRQFILSSKKLLLSDSGFYLCAWSGLAGAYEQYFGPGTRLTVT.

CDR3 sequence reads: CASSQGLFADTQYF. DNA of the CDR3: TGTGCCAGCAGTCAGGGGCTGTTCGCAGATACGCAGTATTTT. This chain links TRBV5-6 with TRBJ2-3; TRBD1 is a possible D gene (6 bases). CDR3 length: 14 residues. CDR1 is SGHDT, CDR2 YYEEEE, per germline. Trimming left V 5 bases short and J 4 bases short, with 14 bases between.

The chain carries TRBV5-1 and TRBJ2-3, with TRBD1 matching over 7 bases. CDR1 is SGHRS and CDR2 is YFSETQ in the germline V gene. The ends lost 4 bases at V and 2 bases at J; junction bases unmatched: 7. The CDR3 is 15 amino acids. The CDR3 spells CASSLRQGLTDTQYF. CDR3 sequence (DNA): TGCGCCAGCAGCCTTAGACAGGGTCTCACAGATACGCAGTATTTT.

This clone was seen a few times. The chain has TRBV29-1 and TRBJ2-2; no clear D gene. V lost 6 bases, J lost 2 bases, and 10 bases lay in between. The CDR3 has 13 amino acids. CDR1 is SQVTM and CDR2 is ANQGSEA in the germline V gene. The CDR3 DNA reads as TGCAGCGTCGACAACAGTAACACCGGGGAGCTGTTTTTT. Protein sequence: CSVDNSNTGELFF.

This clone has only one observation. The chain joins TRBV7-9 to TRBJ1-3; D is perhaps TRBD1 (5 bases). The CDR3 is 14 residues long. Looked up from germline, CDR1 is SEHNR and CDR2 is FQNEAQ (reference sequence). V lost 4 bases and J lost 4, with 11 bases in between. CDR3 region: CASSSPGAGNTIYF. Written as DNA, the CDR3 is TGTGCCAGCAGCTCCCCCGGGGCAGGAAACACCATATATTTT.

The chain recombines TRBV27 with TRBJ2-7; weak D call: TRBD2 (5 bases). CDR3 size: 12 residues. Looked up from germline, CDR1 is MNHEY and CDR2 is SMNVEV (reference sequence). The V end lost 0 bases, the J end lost 7 bases, and 7 bases lay between the germline ends. The CDR3 reads CASSLSGGEQYF. The CDR3 coding sequence is TGTGCCAGCAGTTTATCGGGCGGGGAGCAGTACTTC.

The chain joins TRBV2 to TRBJ1-1; D gene unclear. CDR3 length: 15 residues. Germline CDR1 is SNHLY and CDR2 is FYNNEI. The V gene lost 3 bases and the J gene lost 0 bases, with 11 bases spanning the gap. Written as DNA, the CDR3 is TGTGCCAGCAGTGAGGAAGGCGTTATGAACACTGAAGCTTTCTTT. Translated: CASSEEGVMNTEAFF.

The chain is built from TRBV28 and TRBJ2-5; D gene ambiguous. Trimming took 6 bases from V and 3 from J, leaving 14 bases between them. From germline, CDR1 is MDHEN and CDR2 SYDVKM. CDR3 length: 14 amino acids. CDR3 DNA sequence: TGTGCCAGCAGCGCCCCCCGCCCCGAAGAGACCCAGTACTTC. Translation: CASSAPRPEETQYF. The full variable domain, its missing parts supplied by reference TRBV28 and TRBJ2-5, is DVKVTQSSRYLVKRTGEKVFLECVQDMDHENMFWYRQDPGLGLRLIYFSYDVKMKEKGDIPEGYSVSREKKERFSLILESASTNQTSMYLCASSAPRPEETQYFGPGTRLLVL.

V and J are TRBV25-1 and TRBJ1-2; unclear D gene. The germline gives CDR1 MGHDK, CDR2 SYGVNS. Trimming left V 8 bases short and J 1 base short, with 11 bases between. The CDR3 spans 13 residues. In DNA form, the CDR3 reads TGTGCCAGCTCCATTGGGAGTAACTATGGCTACACCTTC. The encoded protein is CASSIGSNYGYTF.

V and J are TRBV6-1 and TRBJ1-1; no clear D gene. V shed 3 bases and J shed 11 bases, with 13 bases lying between them. The CDR3 sequence is 12 residues long. From germline, CDR1 is MNHNS and CDR2 SASEGT. CDR3 coding DNA: TGTGCCAGCAGTGAGGGTAGGCTGGACGCTTTCTTT. Amino acids: CASSEGRLDAFF.

This CDR3 is CSVPPGTGDGYTF. The DNA for the CDR3 is TGCAGCGTTCCCCCCGGGACAGGGGATGGCTACACCTTC. V gene TRBV29-1 combines with J gene TRBJ1-2; 10 bases fit TRBD1. This CDR3 comprises 13 residues. V gave up 5 bases and J gave up 6 bases; unmatched junction bases: 6. Germline CDR1 is SQVTM and CDR2 is ANQGSEA.

The chain couples TRBV21-1 to TRBJ2-6; the table names TRBD2, a call not compared with the DNA. TRBV21-1 has pseudogene status. The CDR3 has 17 residues. The CDR3 loop reads CASSKAPGDSGANVLTF. For the CDR3, the DNA is TGTGCCAGCAGCAAAGCGCCGGGGGATTCTGGGGCCAACGTCCTGACTTTC.

The chain carries TRBV11-2 and TRBJ2-1, with D perhaps matching TRBD1 or TRBD2 (6 bases each). Trimming pared 1 base from V and 8 bases from J, leaving 9 bases between. CDR3 length: 13 amino acids. CDR1 SGHAT and CDR2 FQNNGV come from the germline V gene. As DNA, the CDR3 is TGTGCCAGCAGCTTAGGGGGGGCGGATGAGCAGTTCTTC. It encodes CASSLGGADEQFF.

The chain recombines TRBV30 with TRBJ1-2; D not certain. Germline CDR1 reads GTSNPN; CDR2 reads SVGIG (reference sequence). The CDR3 is 11 amino acids. V lost 5 bases and J lost 6, with 10 bases in between. DNA of the CDR3: TGTGCCTGGGCCGGACCAGATGGCTACACCTTC. Protein: CAWAGPDGYTF.

This clone has a handful of counts. This sequence joins TRBV7-9 and TRBJ1-4; D unclear. The germline V and J ends were trimmed by 5 bases and 8 bases, with 12 bases remaining between them. The germline V gene encodes CDR1 SEHNR and CDR2 FQNEAQ (reference sequence). This CDR3 spans 13 amino acids. CDR3 in amino acids: CASSTQQREKLFF. In DNA form, the CDR3 reads TGTGCCAGCAGCACGCAACAGCGGGAAAAACTGTTTTTT.

The chain uses TRBV27 and TRBJ2-3, with 10 bases fitting TRBD1. The germline gives CDR1 MNHEY, CDR2 SMNVEV (reference sequence). Germline trimming cut 5 bases from V and 6 bases from J; bases unmatched to any gene: 8. The CDR3 runs to 15 residues. The CDR3 sequence is CASSGTGVPPDTQYF. DNA of the CDR3: TGTGCCAGCAGTGGGACAGGGGTACCCCCGGATACGCAGTATTTT.

The CDR3 nucleotides are TGTGCCAGCAGCTACGAATTCACTGAAGCTTTCTTT. Translated: CASSYEFTEAFF. The chain uses TRBV5-4 and TRBJ1-1; D gene ambiguous. V dropped 3 bases and J dropped 4 bases, with 7 bases sitting between them. The CDR3 length is 12 residues. Looked up from germline, CDR1 is SGHNT and CDR2 is YYREEE (reference sequence).

There are a few counts of this clone. The chain carries TRBV14 and TRBJ1-2; 7 positions agree with TRBD1. Germline V gene data show CDR1 as SGHDN and CDR2 as FVKESK. Trimming took 1 base from V and 4 from J; bases not matched to a gene: 12. This CDR3 comprises 17 residues. The chain's CDR3 is CASSQVPTGDAGYGYTF. CDR3 nucleotide sequence: TGTGCCAGCAGCCAAGTCCCCACAGGGGATGCGGGCTATGGCTACACCTTC.

This clone has just a few counts. This chain joins TRBV11-2 and TRBJ2-2; D gene ambiguous. CDR1 is SGHAT, CDR2 FQNNGV, per germline. The CDR3 is made up of 13 amino acids. Trimming shortened V by 3 bases and J by 7 bases, and 9 bases separated the two germline ends. CDR3 sequence reads: CASSFGFSGELFF. The CDR3 DNA reads as TGTGCCAGCAGCTTTGGGTTCAGCGGGGAGCTGTTTTTT.

The chain combines TRBV30 with TRBJ1-2; D unresolved. Per germline, CDR1 GTSNPN and CDR2 SVGIG (reference sequence). V shed 8 bases and J shed 4 bases, with 14 bases lying between them. This CDR3 is 12 amino acids long. For the CDR3, the DNA is TGTGCCGCTGTGGACGGTCCCTATGGCTACACCTTC. This gives the protein CAAVDGPYGYTF. The full variable domain, its missing parts supplied by reference TRBV30 and TRBJ1-2, is SQTIHQWPATLVQPVGSPLSLECTVEGTSNPNLYWYRQAAGRGLQLLFYSVGIGQISSEVPQNLSASRPQDRQFILSSKKLLLSDSGFYLCAAVDGPYGYTFGSGTRLTVV.

The rearrangement uses TRBV11-2 and TRBJ1-3; D possibly corresponds to TRBD1 (5 bases). Germline CDR1 and CDR2: SGHAT and FQNNGV. Trimming removed 3 bases at V and 0 bases at J, with 12 bases between. The CDR3 sequence is 16 residues long. The CDR3 is CASSLGLLTSGNTIYF. CDR3 nucleotides: TGTGCCAGCAGCTTGGGGCTACTCACCTCTGGAAACACCATATATTTT.